This entry lists 9 T cell receptor beta chains sequenced from one sample in a study of blood T cell repertoires in COVID-19. The table came from immunoSEQ multiplex PCR; TCRdb's copy has only in-frame clones and leaves some out. The sample lists about 250,000 clones; roughly nine tenths were seen once. Sequencing used PBMCs or T cells enriched from blood (not recorded which). The receptors were sampled from a woman between 25 and 40 years old with acute COVID-19.

This clone was seen a handful of times. The rearrangement links TRBV2 to TRBJ1-4; D is unresolved. The germline V gene encodes CDR1 SNHLY and CDR2 FYNNEI. This CDR3 is 14 amino acids long. V was cut by 3 bases and J by 8 bases, with 13 bases left in between. CDR3 protein: CASSDLGRREKLFF. In DNA, the CDR3 is TGTGCCAGCAGTGACCTAGGTCGTAGAGAAAAACTGTTTTTT.

This clone appeared a few times. This sequence joins TRBV2 and TRBJ1-5; maybe TRBD1 (6 bases). The germline gives CDR1 SNHLY, CDR2 FYNNEI. Trimming removed 8 bases at V and 6 bases at J, with 20 bases between. The CDR3 has 15 residues. The CDR3 sequence is CASANAGGAGQPQHF. CDR3 DNA: TGTGCCAGCGCAAATGCGGGGGGCGCAGGTCAGCCCCAGCATTTT.

The V and J genes are TRBV3-1 (or the pseudogene TRBV3-2) and TRBJ2-1, with 12 positions matching TRBD2. Germline CDR1 LGHDT, CDR2 YNNKEL (reference sequence). The CDR3 totals 15 residues. The V and J ends lost 4 bases and 5 bases, in that order; junction bases with no gene match: 3. Here the CDR3 reads CASSRLAGGNNEQFF. The CDR3 bases are TGTGCCAGCAGCCGGCTAGCGGGGGGGAACAATGAGCAGTTCTTC.

The chain joins TRBV19 to TRBJ2-1; 10 bases align to TRBD2. This CDR3 region has 16 residues. Germline trimming cut 5 bases from V and 4 bases from J; bases unmatched to any gene: 8. Germline assignment: CDR1 LNHDA and CDR2 SQIVND (reference sequence). CDR3 DNA sequence: TGTGCCAGTAGTGCCTGGACTAGCGGACTGTACAATGAGCAGTTCTTC. Protein sequence: CASSAWTSGLYNEQFF.

The chain couples TRBV19 to TRBJ2-1; 7 nucleotides line up with TRBD2. Germline CDR1 and CDR2: LNHDA and SQIVND (reference sequence). CDR3 length: 16 residues. Trimming took 4 bases from V and 0 from J; bases not matched to a gene: 6. CDR3 nucleotides: TGTGCCAGTAGTACCCTAGCGGCAAGCTCCTACAATGAGCAGTTCTTC. Translated, it gives CASSTLAASSYNEQFF. The full variable domain, with the rest looked up from reference TRBV19 and TRBJ2-1, is DGGITQSPKYLFRKEGQNVTLSCEQNLNHDAMYWYRQDPGQGLRLIYYSQIVNDFQKGDIAEGYSVSREKKESFPLTVTSAQKNPTAFYLCASSTLAASSYNEQFFGPGTRLTVL.

Ten or more counts support this clone. The V and J genes are TRBV7-2 and TRBJ1-4, with 10 bases that match TRBD1. CDR1 is SGHTA and CDR2 is FQGNSA in the germline V gene. V lost 1 base, J lost 8 bases, and 13 bases stayed unmatched. The CDR3 runs 18 residues. CDR3 in amino acids: CASSLDPRQGALGEKLFF. CDR3 sequence (DNA): TGTGCCAGCAGCTTAGATCCCCGACAGGGGGCTTTAGGCGAAAAACTGTTTTTT.

The rearrangement uses TRBV5-4 and TRBJ2-7; 9 bases agree with TRBD1. Germline values: CDR1 SGHNT, CDR2 YYREEE (reference sequence). This CDR3 region has 16 residues. Trimming took 5 bases from V and 3 from J; bases not matched to a gene: 12. In DNA, the CDR3 is TGTGCCAGCAGTCCCGGGACAGGGCCGCGAGTCTACGAGCAGTACTTC. The encoded protein is CASSPGTGPRVYEQYF.

This clone has a single count. The CDR3 bases are TGTGCCTGGAGTAGGGCAGGGGGTACCGAAGCTTTCTTT. It is translated as CAWSRAGGTEAFF. This chain links TRBV30 with TRBJ1-1; 7 bases match TRBD1. V was clipped by 2 bases and J by 8 bases; unmatched bases: 8. CDR3 length equals 13 residues. CDR1 and CDR2 (germline): GTSNPN, SVGIG (reference sequence).

This clone was recorded only once. The rearrangement links TRBV9 to TRBJ2-2, with D perhaps matching TRBD1 (5 bases). There are 15 residues in the CDR3. The germline gives CDR1 SGDLS, CDR2 YYNGEE. V dropped 0 bases and J dropped 7 bases, with 13 bases sitting between them. The CDR3 bases are TGTGCCAGCAGCGTAGCTTTAGGGGCTAACGGGGAGCTGTTTTTT. Residues: CASSVALGANGELFF.